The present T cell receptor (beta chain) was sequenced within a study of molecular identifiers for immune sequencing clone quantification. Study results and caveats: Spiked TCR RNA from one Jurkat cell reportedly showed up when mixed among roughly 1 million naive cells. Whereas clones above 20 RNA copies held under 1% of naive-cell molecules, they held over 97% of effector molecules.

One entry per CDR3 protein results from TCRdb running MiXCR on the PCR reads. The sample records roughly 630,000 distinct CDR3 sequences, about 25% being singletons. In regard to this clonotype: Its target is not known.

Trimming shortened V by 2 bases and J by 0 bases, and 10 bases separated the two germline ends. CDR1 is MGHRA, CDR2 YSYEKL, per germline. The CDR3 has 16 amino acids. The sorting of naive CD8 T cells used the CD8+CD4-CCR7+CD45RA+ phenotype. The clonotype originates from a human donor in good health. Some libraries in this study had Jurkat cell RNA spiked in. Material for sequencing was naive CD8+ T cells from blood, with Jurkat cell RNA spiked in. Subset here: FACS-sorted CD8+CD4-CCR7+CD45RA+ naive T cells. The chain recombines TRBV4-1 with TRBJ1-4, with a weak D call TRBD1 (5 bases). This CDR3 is CASSQYQGTTNEKLFF. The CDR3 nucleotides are TGCGCCAGCAGCCAATATCAGGGAACAACTAATGAAAAACTGTTTTTT.